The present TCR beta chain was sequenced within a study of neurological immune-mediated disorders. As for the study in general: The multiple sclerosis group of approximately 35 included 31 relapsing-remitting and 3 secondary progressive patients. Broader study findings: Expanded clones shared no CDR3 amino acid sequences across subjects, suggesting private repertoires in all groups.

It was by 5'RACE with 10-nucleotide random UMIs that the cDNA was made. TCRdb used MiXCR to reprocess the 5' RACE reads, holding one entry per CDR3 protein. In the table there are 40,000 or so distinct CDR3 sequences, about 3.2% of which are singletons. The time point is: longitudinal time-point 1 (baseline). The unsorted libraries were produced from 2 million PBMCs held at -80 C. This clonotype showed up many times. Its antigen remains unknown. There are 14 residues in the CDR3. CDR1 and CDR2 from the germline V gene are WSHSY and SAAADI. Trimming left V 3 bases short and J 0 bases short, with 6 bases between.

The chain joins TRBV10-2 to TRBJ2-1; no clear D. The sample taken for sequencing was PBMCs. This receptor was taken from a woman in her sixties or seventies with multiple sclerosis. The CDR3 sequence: CASSDQSSYNEQFF. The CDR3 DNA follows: TGCGCCAGCAGTGACCAGAGCTCCTACAATGAGCAGTTCTTC.